These 17 T cell receptor beta chains were all obtained from the same sample, sequenced in a study of blood T cell repertoires in COVID-19. This table comes from immunoSEQ multiplex PCR, and its TCRdb copy is limited to in-frame clones, with some not included. The repertoire has approximately 320,000 clones, about nine tenths of them found once; the top ten carry 2% to 3%. Sequencing was performed on PBMCs or T cells enriched from blood (not recorded which). The origin of the receptors is a man in his sixties who had recovered from COVID-19.

The rearrangement joins TRBV11-1 to TRBJ2-7; 7 nucleotides line up with TRBD2. Germline assignment: CDR1 SGHAT and CDR2 FQDESV (reference sequence). The length of the CDR3 is 14 residues. V lost 4 bases, J lost 1 base, and 4 bases stayed unmatched. The CDR3 loop reads CASSSRESSYEQYF. CDR3 bases: TGTGCCAGCAGCTCGCGGGAGTCTTCCTACGAGCAGTACTTC.

This clone was seen just once. The same CDR3 is also encoded by other DNA sequences in this sample. The chain couples TRBV9 to TRBJ1-3; possible D gene TRBD1, 5 bases. The V end was cut by 2 bases, the J end by 2 bases, with 8 bases between. Germline V lookup: CDR1 SGDLS, CDR2 YYNGEE. The CDR3 loop spans 14 amino acids. CDR3 loop: CASSVGGTGNTIYF. CDR3 DNA: TGTGCCAGCAGCGTCGGGGGTACTGGAAACACCATATATTTT.

V is TRBV3-1 (or the pseudogene TRBV3-2) and J is TRBJ2-3; a weak D match, TRBD2 (5 bases). Germline assignment: CDR1 LGHDT and CDR2 YNNKEL (reference sequence). V was trimmed by 1 base and J by 6 bases, leaving 8 bases between them. This CDR3 region has 13 residues. CDR3 loop: CASSQGRGDTQYF. The CDR3 region has the DNA TGTGCCAGCAGCCAAGGTCGCGGGGATACGCAGTATTTT.

The chain is built from TRBV7-6 and TRBJ2-5, with 8 bases fitting TRBD1. Germline CDR1 reads SGHVS; CDR2 reads FNYEAQ. CDR3 length: 14 residues. J was trimmed by 4 bases and V by 4 bases; bases with no gene match: 5. DNA for the CDR3: TGTGCCAGCAGCTCTCAGGGGGCCGGAGAGACCCAGTACTTC. Encoded protein: CASSSQGAGETQYF. Filled out from reference TRBV7-6 and TRBJ2-5, the complete variable domain reads GAGVSQSPRYKVTKRGQDVALRCDPISGHVSLYWYRQALGQGPEFLTYFNYEAQQDKSGLPNDRFSAERPEGSISTLTIQRTEQRDSAMYRCASSSQGAGETQYFGPGTRLLVL.

The chain links TRBV6-5 to TRBJ2-7; 7 bases map to TRBD1. V shed 3 bases, J shed 7 bases, and the junction held 6 bases outside the gene matches. The CDR3 loop spans 13 amino acids. In germline, CDR1 is MNHEY, CDR2 SVGAGI. The CDR3 DNA follows: TGTGCCAGCAGTTATCAGGGACAGTGGGAGCAGTACTTC. Translated, it gives CASSYQGQWEQYF.

This clone was counted only a few times. V is TRBV2 and J is TRBJ1-2; possibly TRBD1 for D (6 bases). V was cut by 5 bases and J by 3 bases, with 7 bases left in between. The CDR3 has 12 amino acids. CDR1 is SNHLY, CDR2 FYNNEI, per germline. The CDR3 sequence is CASSWTDYGYTF. The CDR3 region has the DNA TGTGCCAGCAGTTGGACAGACTATGGCTACACCTTC. The whole variable domain, remainder taken from reference TRBV2 and TRBJ1-2, is EPEVTQTPSHQVTQMGQEVILRCVPISNHLYFYWYRQILGQKVEFLVSFYNNEISEKSEIFDDQFSVERPDGSNFTLKIRSTKLEDSAMYFCASSWTDYGYTFGSGTRLTVV.

This clone came up once. The chain joins TRBV3-1 (or the pseudogene TRBV3-2) to TRBJ2-3; tentative D call: TRBD2 (5 bases). Germline CDR1 reads LGHDT; CDR2 reads YNNKEL (reference sequence). V was cut by 5 bases and J by 4 bases, with 16 bases left in between. The CDR3 runs 15 residues. The CDR3 protein is CASSGSGVLADTQYF. The CDR3 DNA reads TGTGCCAGCAGCGGGAGTGGTGTTTTGGCAGATACGCAGTATTTT.

With regard to this clone: Germline and junction disagree at one end, which may indicate a read error. The chain has TRBV19 and TRBJ1-4; D unresolved. In germline, CDR1 is LNHDA, CDR2 SQIVND (reference sequence). This CDR3 comprises 16 residues. In nucleotides, the CDR3 is TGTGCCAATAGTCCTCTTACGGGTTCGTCTAATGAAAAACTGTTTTTT. Protein product: CANSPLTGSSNEKLFF.

The chain's CDR3 is CASSPTGISPLHF. DNA of the CDR3: TGTGCCAGCAGCCCGACAGGGATTTCACCCCTCCACTTT. This chain connects TRBV7-6 to TRBJ1-6; 7 bases agree with TRBD1. The CDR3 runs 13 residues. V lost 5 bases to trimming and J lost 9 bases; unmatched junction nucleotides: 4. CDR1 SGHVS and CDR2 FNYEAQ come from the germline V gene.

In nucleotides, the CDR3 is TGTGCCAGCAGTGTAGGAGCGGGAGAGCAGTTCTTC. Residues: CASSVGAGEQFF. This chain joins TRBV2 and TRBJ2-1; TRBD2 matches at 7 bases. The V gene end was trimmed by 4 bases and the J gene end by 10 bases; junction bases not matched to a gene: 4. Looked up from germline, CDR1 is SNHLY and CDR2 is FYNNEI. The CDR3 contains 12 residues.

The genes are TRBV27 and TRBJ1-6, with TRBD1 as a possible D gene (6 bases). V was shortened by 8 bases and J by 8 bases, with 16 bases between the two germline ends. The CDR3 spans 14 residues. Looked up from germline, CDR1 is MNHEY and CDR2 is SMNVEV (reference sequence). The CDR3 sequence: CASRQGQTYSPLHF. The CDR3 DNA sequence: TGTGCCAGCCGGCAAGGACAGACTTATTCACCCCTCCACTTT.

This chain links TRBV4-1 with TRBJ2-1; possibly TRBD1 for D (5 bases). The V gene lost 0 bases and the J gene lost 9 bases, with 9 bases spanning the gap. Looked up from germline, CDR1 is MGHRA and CDR2 is YSYEKL. CDR3 length equals 13 residues. CDR3 DNA: TGCGCCAGCAGCCAAGAATCAGGGCTTGAGCAGTTCTTC. Encoded protein: CASSQESGLEQFF.

V is TRBV10-1 and J is TRBJ1-2; 12 bases match TRBD1. CDR1 and CDR2 (germline): WNHNN, SYGVQD (reference sequence). The CDR3 is 14 amino acids. The V segment lost 6 bases and the J segment 8 bases; nucleotides outside the gene matches: 7. The CDR3: CASRGTGGEDGYTF. CDR3 nucleotide sequence: TGCGCCAGCAGGGGGACAGGGGGCGAGGACGGCTACACCTTC.

The chain couples TRBV6-2 or TRBV6-3 to TRBJ1-2, with TRBD1 as a possible D gene (6 bases). This CDR3 region has 12 residues. Between the trimmed V and J ends, which lost 6 bases and 7 bases, there was a span of 12 bases. Germline values: CDR1 MNHEY, CDR2 SVGEGT. CDR3 coding DNA: TGTGCCAGCAGCACAGGGTCACCTGGCTACACCTTC. Protein sequence: CASSTGSPGYTF.

CDR3 nucleotides: TGTGCCAGCAGTGAGGGAGGGACGTTAGATCAGCCCCAGCATTTT. This sequence encodes CASSEGGTLDQPQHF. The chain links TRBV2 to TRBJ1-5; possibly TRBD1 for D (5 bases). Germline V gene data show CDR1 as SNHLY and CDR2 as FYNNEI. V lost 3 bases and J lost 5, with 14 bases in between. The CDR3 spans 15 residues.

The CDR3 spells CASSRPLAVTGLYGYTF. The CDR3 DNA reads TGTGCCAGCAGCCGACCCCTAGCTGTAACGGGCCTCTATGGCTACACCTTC. The V gene is TRBV5-8, the J gene TRBJ1-2; D is unclear. The CDR3 extends over 17 amino acids. Trimming removed 4 bases from V and 4 bases from J, with 23 bases in between. Germline V gene data show CDR1 as SGHTS and CDR2 as YDEGEE.

The rearrangement links TRBV5-1 to TRBJ1-1; 7 nucleotides match TRBD1. V was pared by 4 bases and J by 7 bases, with 7 bases of the junction left unmatched. CDR3 length: 13 residues. The V gene's germline CDR1 is SGHRS and CDR2 YFSETQ. CDR3 loop: CASSERTGREAFF. The CDR3 DNA sequence: TGCGCCAGCAGCGAACGGACAGGCCGTGAAGCTTTCTTT.